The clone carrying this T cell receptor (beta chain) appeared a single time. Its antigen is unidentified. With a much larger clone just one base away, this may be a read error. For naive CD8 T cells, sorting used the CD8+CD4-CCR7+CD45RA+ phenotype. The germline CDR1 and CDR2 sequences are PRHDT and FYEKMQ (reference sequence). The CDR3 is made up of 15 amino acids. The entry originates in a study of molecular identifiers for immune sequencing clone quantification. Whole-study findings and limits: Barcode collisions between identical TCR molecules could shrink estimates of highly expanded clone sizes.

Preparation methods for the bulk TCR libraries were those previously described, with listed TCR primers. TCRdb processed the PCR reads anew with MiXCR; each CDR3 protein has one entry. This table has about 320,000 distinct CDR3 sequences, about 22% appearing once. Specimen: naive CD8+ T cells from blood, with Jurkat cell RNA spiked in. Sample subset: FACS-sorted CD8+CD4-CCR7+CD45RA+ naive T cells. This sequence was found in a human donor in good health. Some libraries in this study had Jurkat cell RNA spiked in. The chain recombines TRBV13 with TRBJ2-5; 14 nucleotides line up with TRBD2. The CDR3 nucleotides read TGTGCCTGCAGCCCAGGGACTAGCGGGAGCCGGACCCAGTACTTC. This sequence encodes CACSPGTSGSRTQYF.